The clone carrying this T cell receptor (beta chain) was observed a few times. Its antigen is not identified. The identical CDR3 is also encoded by other nucleotide sequences in the sample. The sample is drawn from a study of cytomegalovirus exposure and HLA in healthy donors. The overall study: Unique TCRs numbering approximately 81 million, obtained from HLA-typed donors, made up an early data release. Of all 400 or so donors who were genotyped, roughly 81% belonged to the Caucasian-associated ancestry cluster.

The V and J ends lost 3 bases and 2 bases, in that order; junction bases with no gene match: 7. There are 16 residues in the CDR3. In germline, CDR1 is LGHNA, CDR2 YNFKEQ. Study conclusions and caveats: A missense variant in DCLRE1C was later tied to TCR beta V- and J-gene trimming. Usually a TCR sequence was rare, but some public TCRs were found in many donors.

PCR involved 60 Vbeta and 13 Jbeta primers. TCRdb's copy holds only in-frame clones and misses some; the assay was immunoSEQ multiplex PCR. The sample consists of about 87,000 clones, 74% of them appearing once. This sequence was found in a man aged 30 to 45 in good health and CMV-seropositive. The sequenced sample was PBMCs. This chain uses TRBV4-2 with TRBJ2-3; TRBD1 matches 8 bases. This CDR3 is CASSHLGQGDTDTQYF. The CDR3, as DNA: TGTGCCAGCAGCCACCTAGGACAGGGAGACACAGATACGCAGTATTTT.